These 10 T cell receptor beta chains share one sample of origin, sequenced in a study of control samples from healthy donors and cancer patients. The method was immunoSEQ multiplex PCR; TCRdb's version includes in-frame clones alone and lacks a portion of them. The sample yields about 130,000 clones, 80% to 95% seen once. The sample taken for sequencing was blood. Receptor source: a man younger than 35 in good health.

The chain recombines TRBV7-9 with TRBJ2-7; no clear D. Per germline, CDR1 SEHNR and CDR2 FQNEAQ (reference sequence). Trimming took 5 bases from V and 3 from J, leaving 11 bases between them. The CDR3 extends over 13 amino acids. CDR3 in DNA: TGTGCCAGCAGCCCTACAGCGAACTACGAGCAGTACTTC. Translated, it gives CASSPTANYEQYF. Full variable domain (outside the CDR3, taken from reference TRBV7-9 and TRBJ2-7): DTGVSQNPRHKITKRGQNVTFRCDPISEHNRLYWYRQTLGQGPEFLTYFQNEAQLEKSRLLSDRFSAERPKGSFSTLEIQRTEQGDSAMYLCASSPTANYEQYFGPGTRLTVT.

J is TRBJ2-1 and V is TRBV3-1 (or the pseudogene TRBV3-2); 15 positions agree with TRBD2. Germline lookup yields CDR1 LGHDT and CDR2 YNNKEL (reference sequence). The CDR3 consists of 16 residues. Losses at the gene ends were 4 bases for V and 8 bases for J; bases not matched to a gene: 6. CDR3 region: CASSPGLAGGLYEQFF. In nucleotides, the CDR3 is TGTGCCAGCAGCCCGGGACTAGCGGGGGGCCTCTATGAGCAGTTCTTC.

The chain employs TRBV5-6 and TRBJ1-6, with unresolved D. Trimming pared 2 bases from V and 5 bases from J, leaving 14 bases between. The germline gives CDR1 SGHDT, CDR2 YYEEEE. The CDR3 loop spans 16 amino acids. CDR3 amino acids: CASSFRAANHNSPLHF. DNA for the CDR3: TGTGCCAGCAGCTTTCGGGCAGCTAACCATAATTCACCCCTCCACTTT.

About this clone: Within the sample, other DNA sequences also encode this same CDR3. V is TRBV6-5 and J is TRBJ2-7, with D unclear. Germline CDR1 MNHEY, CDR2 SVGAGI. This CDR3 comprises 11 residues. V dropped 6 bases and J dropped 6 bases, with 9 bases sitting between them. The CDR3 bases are TGTGCCAGCAGCTACGACGGCGAGCAGTACTTC. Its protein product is CASSYDGEQYF.

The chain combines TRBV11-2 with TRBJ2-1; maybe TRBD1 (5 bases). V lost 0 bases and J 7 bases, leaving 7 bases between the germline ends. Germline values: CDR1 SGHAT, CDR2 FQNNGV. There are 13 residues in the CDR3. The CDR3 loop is CASSLDRDNEQFF. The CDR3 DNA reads TGTGCCAGCAGCTTAGACAGGGATAATGAGCAGTTCTTC. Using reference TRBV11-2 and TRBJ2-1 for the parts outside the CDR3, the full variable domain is EAGVAQSPRYKIIEKRQSVAFWCNPISGHATLYWYQQILGQGPKLLIQFQNNGVVDDSQLPKDRFSAERLKGVDSTLKIQPAKLEDSAVYLCASSLDRDNEQFFGPGTRLTVL.

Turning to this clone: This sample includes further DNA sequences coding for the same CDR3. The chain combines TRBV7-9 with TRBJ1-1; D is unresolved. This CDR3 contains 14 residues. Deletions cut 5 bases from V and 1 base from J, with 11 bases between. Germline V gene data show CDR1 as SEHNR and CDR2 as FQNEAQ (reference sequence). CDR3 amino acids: CASSLSGTNTEAFF. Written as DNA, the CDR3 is TGTGCCAGCAGCCTTTCGGGCACGAACACTGAAGCTTTCTTT.

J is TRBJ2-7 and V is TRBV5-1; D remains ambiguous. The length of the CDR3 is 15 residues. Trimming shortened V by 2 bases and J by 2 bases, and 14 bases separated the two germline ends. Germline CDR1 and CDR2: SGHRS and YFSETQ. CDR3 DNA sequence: TGCGCCAGCAGCTTAAGGCCGCAGAAAACCTACGAGCAGTACTTC. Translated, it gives CASSLRPQKTYEQYF.

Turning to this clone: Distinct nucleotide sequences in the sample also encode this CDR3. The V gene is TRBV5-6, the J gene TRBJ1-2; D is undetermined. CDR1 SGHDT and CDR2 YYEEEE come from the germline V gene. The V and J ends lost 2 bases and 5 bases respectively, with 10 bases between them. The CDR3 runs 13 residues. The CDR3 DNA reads TGTGCCAGCAGCTTTGGAACAGAATATGGCTACACCTTC. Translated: CASSFGTEYGYTF.

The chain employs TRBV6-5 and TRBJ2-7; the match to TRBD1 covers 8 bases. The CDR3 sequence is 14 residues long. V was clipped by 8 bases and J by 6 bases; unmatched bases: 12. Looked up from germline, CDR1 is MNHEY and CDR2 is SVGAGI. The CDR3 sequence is CASRLGQGAGEQYF. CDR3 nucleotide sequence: TGTGCCAGCCGCTTGGGGCAGGGGGCAGGCGAGCAGTACTTC.

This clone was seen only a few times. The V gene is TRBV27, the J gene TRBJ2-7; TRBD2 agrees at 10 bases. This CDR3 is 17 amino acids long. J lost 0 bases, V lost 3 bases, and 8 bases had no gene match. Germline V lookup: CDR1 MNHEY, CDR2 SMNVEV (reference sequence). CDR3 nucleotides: TGTGCCAGCAGTTTTAGAGGGACTAGCGAAAGCTCCTACGAGCAGTACTTC. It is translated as CASSFRGTSESSYEQYF.